This TCR beta chain was documented in a study of identifying expanded T cells in peripheral blood. In germline, CDR1 is SGHRS, CDR2 YFSETQ. This CDR3 is built from 16 residues. The V end was cut by 0 bases, the J end by 4 bases, with 14 bases between. Clones were sequenced by immunoSEQ multiplex PCR, and TCRdb holds only the in-frame ones, with some missing. The data contain approximately 130,000 clones, around nine tenths of them seen just once; the ten biggest clones take up 7.5% to 8.5%. During the collection period, no donor immune events like infections were recorded. The study, taken as a whole, reports: Across healthy donors, higher total template counts meant significantly greater roughly two-week count variance. About 1.2 clones differed between technical replicates, versus roughly 16 and 20 over time.

Remarks on this clone: As yet, its antigen is unknown.

The chain is built from TRBV5-1 and TRBJ1-3; possibly TRBD1 for D (5 bases). This TCR came from a person aged 18 to 75 in good health. Sample: blood. Written as DNA, the CDR3 is TGCGCCAGCAGCTTGGTTACAGGCGGATCCGGAAACACCATATATTTT. Translating gives CASSLVTGGSGNTIYF.